This T cell receptor beta chain was sequenced in a study of T cell responses to AZD1222 COVID-19 vaccine. The table came from immunoSEQ multiplex PCR; TCRdb's copy has only in-frame clones and leaves some out. This sample has 100,000 to 150,000 clones, with 70% to 90% found just once. V shed 1 base and J 3 bases; nucleotides not matched to a gene: 4. Germline loops: CDR1 LNHDA, CDR2 SQIVND (reference sequence). This CDR3 has 16 residues. V gene TRBV19 combines with J gene TRBJ2-4; 9 positions agree with TRBD2. The clonotype was recovered from an adult in good health. Material: peripheral blood, obtained on day 0 of AZD1222 vaccination. The CDR3 sequence: CASSIAAGGRKNIQYF. CDR3 DNA sequence: TGTGCCAGTAGTATAGCGGCGGGGGGGCGCAAAAACATTCAGTACTTC.